A single sample gave rise to the 7 T cell receptor beta chains below, sequenced in a study of CD8+ T cells in alopecia areata. The treatment: oral pan-JAK inhibitor, 5-10 mg twice daily. RNA was isolated and reverse transcribed to cDNA, the sequencing template. Only in-frame clones appear in the TCRdb table, and some are missing; sequencing was by immunoSEQ multiplex PCR. The sample holds roughly 200,000 clones, roughly two fifths seen once. Sample: CD4+ T cells sorted from blood, taken at roughly week 30, from a patient treated with tofacitinib. These receptors were collected from a human donor with alopecia areata.

Concerning this clone itself: Other DNA sequences from this sample encode an identical CDR3 as well. This chain connects TRBV5-1 to TRBJ2-3; no clear D. With 5 bases removed from V and 0 bases from J, the gap between germline ends came to 1 base. The CDR3 is 11 amino acids. In germline, CDR1 is SGHRS, CDR2 YFSETQ. CDR3 protein: CASRSTDTQYF. The CDR3 nucleotides are TGCGCCAGCAGGAGCACAGATACGCAGTATTTT.

The chain combines TRBV6-1 with TRBJ1-2; D gene unclear. Germline CDR1 and CDR2: MNHNS and SASEGT. The CDR3 sequence is 14 residues long. V was cut by 5 bases and J by 7 bases, with 17 bases left in between. The CDR3 DNA reads TGTGCCAGCAGTTCCCTACACAGTCGGTCTGGCTACACCTTC. Encoded protein: CASSSLHSRSGYTF.

This clone has just a few counts. The gene calls are TRBV7-9 and TRBJ1-2; D is perhaps TRBD1 (6 bases). Germline values: CDR1 SEHNR, CDR2 FQNEAQ (reference sequence). V lost 5 bases and J lost 10, with 20 bases in between. This CDR3 comprises 14 residues. CDR3 DNA: TGTGCCAGCAGCCCCCCGGGGGGCCAGGAAGACTACACCTTC. It is translated as CASSPPGGQEDYTF.

The J gene is TRBJ2-1, the V gene TRBV27; tentatively, D is TRBD1 (5 bases). CDR1 and CDR2 (germline): MNHEY, SMNVEV (reference sequence). Trimming took 6 bases from V and 0 from J, leaving 18 bases between them. The CDR3 has 17 amino acids. CDR3 region: CASRNAQGLSSYNEQFF. The CDR3, as DNA: TGTGCCAGCAGAAATGCCCAGGGCCTTAGCTCCTACAATGAGCAGTTCTTC.

This clone was picked up a small number of times. The chain is built from TRBV2 and TRBJ2-5; D uncertain. CDR1 is SNHLY, CDR2 FYNNEI, per germline. The V and J ends lost 5 bases and 5 bases respectively, with 15 bases between them. This CDR3 comprises 14 residues. Here the CDR3 DNA reads TGTGCCAGCAGTCTAGGCTACCGCCGGGAGACCCAGTACTTC. Protein: CASSLGYRRETQYF.

Note on this clone: The same CDR3 arises from other DNA sequences in this sample as well. The chain couples TRBV5-1 to TRBJ2-7, with D unresolved. The V gene lost 0 bases and the J gene lost 0 bases, with 7 bases spanning the gap. Germline V CDR1 and CDR2: SGHRS, YFSETQ. This CDR3 spans 14 amino acids. The CDR3 spells CASSLGPSSYEQYF. The CDR3 DNA follows: TGCGCCAGCAGCTTGGGACCGAGCTCCTACGAGCAGTACTTC.

This clone was seen more than once but under ten times. The genes are TRBV14 and TRBJ2-1; perhaps D is TRBD1 or TRBD2 (5 bases each). From germline, CDR1 is SGHDN and CDR2 FVKESK. This CDR3 spans 14 amino acids. Trimming took off 5 bases at V and 9 bases at J, with 17 bases between the two ends. The CDR3 spells CASSWGSVGGEQFF. DNA of the CDR3: TGTGCCAGCAGCTGGGGCAGTGTTGGGGGTGAGCAGTTCTTC. Variable domain in full (rest from reference TRBV14 and TRBJ2-1): EAGVTQFPSHSVIEKGQTVTLRCDPISGHDNLYWYRRVMGKEIKFLLHFVKESKQDESGMPNNRFLAERTGGTYSTLKVQPAELEDSGVYFCASSWGSVGGEQFFGPGTRLTVL.